The present entry profiles one TCR beta chain with its context. This sample is drawn from a study of control samples from healthy donors and cancer patients. The method was immunoSEQ multiplex PCR; TCRdb's version includes in-frame clones alone and lacks a portion of them. Here the sample spans about 92,000 clones, about four fifths being singletons. Germline-derived CDR1 and CDR2 are MDHEN and SYDVKM. The CDR3 is 17 residues long. The V end lost 1 base, the J end lost 6 bases, and 18 bases lay between the germline ends. The V call is TRBV28, the J call TRBJ2-2, with D perhaps TRBD1 (6 bases). The specimen was blood. This receptor was taken from a woman aged 60-70 years in good health. The CDR3 here is CASSLLVTGEGPGELFF. For the CDR3, the DNA is TGTGCCAGCAGTTTATTGGTGACAGGAGAGGGACCCGGGGAGCTGTTTTTT.